Reported below is one T cell receptor (beta chain). This clonotype is judged medium-sized (0.01 to 0.1%). Its specific antigen is unknown. Within one base of it there is no much larger clone, and no base qualities were kept. According to the germline V gene, CDR1 reads MNHEY and CDR2 reads SVGAGI. For this chain, trimming is 6 bases at the V end and 4 bases at the J end, and the number of junction bases without a gene match is 5. Measured from the cysteine to the phenylalanine, the CDR3 is 13 residues long. The kept DNA is CDR3 alone, 39 bases in frame from the first base. This sample was included in a study of immune reconstitution after stem cell transplant in scleroderma (TCRdb year 2017). The method was RT-PCR. Reads for this sample came from an Illumina MiSeq. The public reads were run again by TCRdb, first through fastp at Q25 and then through MiXCR, and only productive beta chains were kept. For every CDR3 protein sequence, its rows merge into one entry that carries the most common genes and DNA. Within this sample are 3,000 to 4,000 distinct CDR3 sequences, with approximately 5.4% of them counted one time only. The top ten clonotypes cover less than 20% of the sample.

This TCR was recovered from a female donor with systemic sclerosis. This chain joins TRBV6-5 to TRBJ1-2; 7 nucleotides in the junction match TRBD1. The specimen was collected before or after autologous hematopoietic stem cell transplantation (not recorded which). In nucleotides, the sequence is TGTGCCAGCAGGGACCGGGACAGCTATGGCTACACCTTC. Translated, it reads CASRDRDSYGYTF.